A single sample gave rise to the 25 T cell receptor beta chains below, sequenced in a study of identical twins. Via MiXCR, TCRdb re-called the 5' RACE reads, giving one row per CDR3 protein. The sample carries around 370,000 distinct CDR3 sequences, roughly 10% recorded once. The sequenced sample consisted of naive T cells sorted from blood. Receptor source: a woman between 45 and 65 years old in good health.

This clonotype appeared a few times. This chain links TRBV2 with TRBJ2-1; D tentatively fits TRBD1 or TRBD2 (5 bases each). The V gene's germline CDR1 is SNHLY and CDR2 FYNNEI. This CDR3 is 11 amino acids long. Trimming removed 2 bases at V and 15 bases at J, with 11 bases between. CDR3 sequence reads: CASSERGPPFF. CDR3 nucleotide sequence: TGTGCCAGCAGTGAACGGGGCCCACCGTTCTTC.

The table lists this clonotype with a few counts. This sequence joins TRBV27 and TRBJ1-1; 9 bases are a match to TRBD1. Germline V CDR1 and CDR2: MNHEY, SMNVEV (reference sequence). The CDR3 spans 14 residues. V gave up 5 bases and J gave up 7 bases; unmatched junction bases: 8. The CDR3 sequence is CASSQTGGKLEAFF. The CDR3 DNA sequence: TGTGCCAGCAGTCAGACAGGGGGAAAACTTGAAGCTTTCTTT.

This clonotype has ten or more counts. This chain links TRBV20-1 with TRBJ2-2, with 12 positions matching TRBD2. V was pared by 6 bases and J by 3 bases, with 5 bases of the junction left unmatched. The CDR3 is 15 residues long. Germline V gene lookup returns CDR1 DFQATT and CDR2 SNEGSKA (reference sequence). The CDR3 DNA reads TGCAGTGCCAGACTAGCGGGAGTCGACACCGGGGAGCTGTTTTTT. Translated: CSARLAGVDTGELFF.

This chain links TRBV20-1 with TRBJ1-5; D perhaps matches TRBD1 (5 bases). Per germline, CDR1 DFQATT and CDR2 SNEGSKA (reference sequence). The V gene lost 4 bases and the J gene lost 5 bases, with 12 bases spanning the gap. The CDR3 spans 13 residues. This CDR3 reads CSATLGTYQPQHF. CDR3 in DNA: TGCAGTGCTACGCTCGGGACGTATCAGCCCCAGCATTTT.

Only a few counts were recorded for this clonotype. The chain has TRBV20-1 and TRBJ2-1; 11 nucleotides match TRBD2. CDR1 and CDR2 (germline): DFQATT, SNEGSKA (reference sequence). The CDR3 extends over 15 amino acids. Trimming took 6 bases from V and 6 from J; bases not matched to a gene: 10. CDR3 region: CSARFGTSGSNEQFF. The DNA of the CDR3 is TGCAGTGCCCGGTTTGGGACTAGCGGAAGCAATGAGCAGTTCTTC.

This clonotype has just a few counts. The chain carries TRBV7-8 and TRBJ2-7; D is perhaps TRBD2 (8 bases). The CDR3 loop spans 13 amino acids. V lost 4 bases and J 7 bases, leaving 14 bases between the germline ends. Germline CDR1 and CDR2: SGHVS and FQNEAQ. The CDR3, as DNA: TGTGCCAGCAGCTGGGACAGCGGGAGTGAGCAGTACTTC. Protein product: CASSWDSGSEQYF.

The V and J genes are TRBV20-1 and TRBJ2-5, with D hard to call. The CDR3 contains 15 residues. The V end was cut by 0 bases, the J end by 2 bases, with 13 bases between. The germline V gene has CDR1 DFQATT and CDR2 SNEGSKA (reference sequence). CDR3 coding DNA: TGCAGTGCTAGAGATGTCGCTCCTGGGCAAGAGACCCAGTACTTC. This sequence encodes CSARDVAPGQETQYF.

This clonotype showed up many times. The chain is built from TRBV5-1 and TRBJ2-1, with 11 bases identical to TRBD2. Germline lookup yields CDR1 SGHRS and CDR2 YFSETQ. The CDR3 spans 17 residues. Trimming removed 0 bases from V and 4 bases from J; junction bases left unmatched: 6. The CDR3 region is CASSLGPGLAAYNEQFF. The CDR3 DNA follows: TGCGCCAGCAGCTTGGGCCCGGGACTAGCGGCGTACAATGAGCAGTTCTTC.

The V call is TRBV2, the J call TRBJ2-7; 8 bases match TRBD1. J was trimmed by 6 bases and V by 2 bases; bases with no gene match: 6. In germline, CDR1 is SNHLY, CDR2 FYNNEI. This CDR3 spans 14 amino acids. CDR3 residues: CASSELRTGIEQYV. CDR3 coding DNA: TGTGCCAGCAGTGAACTCAGGACAGGGATCGAGCAGTACGTC.

The chain combines TRBV6-5 with TRBJ1-2; 8 nucleotides align to TRBD1. The CDR3 loop spans 17 amino acids. Per germline, CDR1 MNHEY and CDR2 SVGAGI. Unmatched junction bases numbered 18, after V lost 6 bases and J lost 6 bases. The CDR3 here is CASSQAGTGESGNGYTF. The CDR3 bases are TGTGCCAGCAGCCAAGCCGGGACAGGCGAGAGTGGAAATGGCTACACCTTC.

This chain uses TRBV27 with TRBJ2-7; 10 bases fit TRBD2. The V segment lost 3 bases and the J segment 4 bases; nucleotides outside the gene matches: 6. The CDR3 sequence is 15 residues long. Germline loops: CDR1 MNHEY, CDR2 SMNVEV (reference sequence). The CDR3 DNA reads TGTGCCAGCAGTTTGTCGCTAGCGGGAGTTTACGAGCAGTACTTC. Protein: CASSLSLAGVYEQYF.

In its sample, this clonotype was seen many times. This sequence joins TRBV12-3 or TRBV12-4 and TRBJ2-1; 9 nucleotides match TRBD2. With 9 bases clipped from V and 4 bases from J, the junction kept 1 base outside the gene matches. There are 12 residues in the CDR3. DNA of the CDR3: TGTGCCAGTAGCGGGAGTTACAATGAGCAGTTCTTC. Translation: CASSGSYNEQFF.

J is TRBJ2-3 and V is TRBV11-2, with D possibly being TRBD2 (5 bases). There are 16 residues in the CDR3. Germline CDR1 is SGHAT and CDR2 is FQNNGV. Trimming stripped 5 bases from V and 5 bases from J, with 20 bases between. The CDR3 sequence is CASSPRLPSQIDTQYF. CDR3 coding DNA: TGTGCCAGCAGCCCCCGACTACCATCACAGATAGATACGCAGTATTTT.

In this sample, this clonotype turned up many times. V gene TRBV28 combines with J gene TRBJ2-1; D is perhaps TRBD2 (5 bases). This CDR3 comprises 11 residues. Per germline, CDR1 MDHEN and CDR2 SYDVKM. Trimming left V 4 bases short and J 15 bases short, with 13 bases between. The chain's CDR3 is CASSSRQSGFF. The DNA for the CDR3 is TGTGCCAGCAGTTCCCGGCAGAGCGGGTTCTTC.

This clonotype was counted only a few times. The chain joins TRBV5-1 to TRBJ2-1; perhaps TRBD1 as D (6 bases). The CDR3 covers 16 residues. Germline CDR1 SGHRS, CDR2 YFSETQ. V was trimmed by 2 bases and J by 10 bases, leaving 22 bases between them. DNA of the CDR3: TGCGCCAGCAGCTTAAGAGGATCGGGACACACCGGCGAGCAGTTCTTC. This gives the protein CASSLRGSGHTGEQFF.

Ten or more counts support this clonotype. The gene calls are TRBV4-2 and TRBJ2-1; D might be TRBD2 (5 bases). The CDR3 has 17 residues. Germline V gene sequence: CDR1 LGHNA, CDR2 YNFKEQ. The V end was cut by 3 bases, the J end by 5 bases, with 20 bases between. The DNA of the CDR3 is TGTGCCAGCAGCCAGTTTTCAGGAGGCTCATGGAACAATGAGCAGTTCTTC. Residues: CASSQFSGGSWNNEQFF.

A few counts support this clonotype. The chain employs TRBV12-3 or TRBV12-4 and TRBJ2-7; TRBD1 is a possible D gene (6 bases). V dropped 6 bases and J dropped 3 bases, with 12 bases sitting between them. The length of the CDR3 is 13 residues. CDR3 nucleotides: TGTGCCAGCAGAAAGACAGGTCTCTACGAGCAGTACTTC. It specifies CASRKTGLYEQYF.

V is TRBV24-1 and J is TRBJ2-5, with 10 positions matching TRBD1. The CDR3 has 15 amino acids. The ends lost 4 bases at V and 5 bases at J; junction bases unmatched: 6. Germline CDR1 is KGHDR and CDR2 is SFDVKD. The CDR3 spells CATSEGQGFVETQYF. CDR3 DNA sequence: TGTGCCACCAGTGAGGGACAGGGGTTCGTGGAGACCCAGTACTTC.

This clonotype was counted between two and nine times. The V call is TRBV5-1, the J call TRBJ2-5; TRBD2 matches 11 bases. J was trimmed by 5 bases and V by 4 bases; bases with no gene match: 10. Looked up from germline, CDR1 is SGHRS and CDR2 is YFSETQ. There are 16 residues in the CDR3. CDR3 in amino acids: CASSPSPSGRLETQYF. The CDR3 coding sequence is TGCGCCAGCAGCCCAAGTCCTAGCGGGAGGTTGGAGACCCAGTACTTC.

This clonotype appeared many times. The V and J genes are TRBV15 and TRBJ2-1; TRBD2 is a possible D gene (6 bases). CDR3 length: 13 residues. V lost 7 bases and J 5 bases, leaving 12 bases between the germline ends. CDR1 is LNHNV, CDR2 YYDKDF, per germline (reference sequence). CDR3 protein: CATTWEVHNEQFF. The CDR3 nucleotides are TGTGCCACCACTTGGGAGGTCCACAATGAGCAGTTCTTC.

The V gene is TRBV7-9, the J gene TRBJ2-1, with 7 nucleotides matching TRBD1. In germline, CDR1 is SEHNR, CDR2 FQNEAQ (reference sequence). Trimming took 5 bases from V and 5 from J; bases not matched to a gene: 6. This CDR3 region has 14 residues. CDR3 DNA sequence: TGTGCCAGCAGCGAAACGGGACAGAACAATGAGCAGTTCTTC. Residues: CASSETGQNNEQFF.

This clonotype was recorded once. One end of the junction does not line up with germline, which may come from a read error. This chain connects TRBV4-1 to TRBJ1-3; tentatively, D is TRBD1 (6 bases). The CDR3 contains 16 residues. The germline V gene encodes CDR1 MGHRA and CDR2 YSYEKL. The DNA of the CDR3 is TGCGCCAGCAGCCAGCTCCCGGACAGCGTTTGGGACACCATATGTTTT. Residues: CASSQLPDSVWDTICF.

In this sample, this clonotype turned up many times. The V call is TRBV12-3 or TRBV12-4, the J call TRBJ1-1, with a possible D match to TRBD1 (5 bases). CDR3 length: 15 amino acids. V shed 1 base and J shed 2 bases, with 11 bases lying between them. CDR3 DNA: TGTGCCAGCAGTTTAGGGCAGGGTATTAACACTGAAGCTTTCTTT. This codes for CASSLGQGINTEAFF.

This clonotype was counted a few times. The chain has TRBV12-3 or TRBV12-4 and TRBJ1-4; D call uncertain. V lost 7 bases to trimming and J lost 8 bases, with 17 bases between them. This CDR3 is 14 amino acids long. CDR3 region: CASTSLLLGEKLFF. As DNA, the CDR3 is TGTGCCAGCACCTCTCTGTTACTGGGAGAAAAACTGTTTTTT.

Ten or more counts support this clonotype. The chain joins TRBV12-3 or TRBV12-4 to TRBJ2-7, with 7 bases identical to TRBD2. Trimming removed 4 bases from V and 2 bases from J; junction bases left unmatched: 2. The CDR3 spans 13 residues. CDR3 DNA: TGTGCCAGCAGTTACCTAGCGGCCTACGAGCAGTACTTC. Translating gives CASSYLAAYEQYF.